The TCR beta chain under discussion was sequenced for a study of blood T cell repertoires in COVID-19. Study background: COVID-19 samples, acute and convalescent, were from the United States, Italy and Spain. Sources were T cells, B-cell-depleted T cells, or PBMCs; the material itself was cDNA or gDNA.

The V end was cut by 10 bases, the J end by 3 bases, with 12 bases between. From germline, CDR1 is MNHEY and CDR2 SMNVEV (reference sequence). The CDR3 consists of 12 residues. How the authors handled the data: Nucleated cell counts were estimated from reference gene primer amplification. The repertoire was sequenced with immunoSEQ multiplex PCR; TCRdb's copy has only in-frame clones and lacks some. The V and J calls and clone size were taken over from that table, and D and trimming were inferred from the DNA. The sample records over 90,000 clones, 70% to 90% being singletons. J is TRBJ2-5 and V is TRBV27; tentatively, D is TRBD2 (5 bases). The clonotype was recovered from a man in his forties or fifties with active COVID-19. Material for sequencing was peripheral blood. In DNA, the CDR3 is TGTGCCACCCCGGGATGGGAAGAGACCCAGTACTTC. This translates into CATPGWEETQYF.